These 22 T cell receptor beta chains were sequenced from one sample in a study of cytomegalovirus exposure and HLA in healthy donors (dated by TCRdb to the late 2010s). Library construction relied on the immunoSEQ multiplex PCR assay. The multiplex PCR relied on a mix of 60 forward primers for TCR Vbeta segments and 13 reverse primers for TCR Jbeta segments. TCRdb's version of the immuneACCESS table is confined to in-frame rearrangements and falls short of the full clone set. An unresolved V gene accounts for under half of the shortfall where checked; the remainder is of unknown origin. The sample table lists 140,000 to 150,000 clones, around 57% of them with a count of one. Clones ranked in the top ten supply approximately 1.8% of the sample. The sample was PBMCs. The receptors shown here come from a male donor in good health and CMV-seronegative.

The J gene is TRBJ2-7, the V gene TRBV7-9, with a possible D match to TRBD1 (5 bases). V gave up 8 bases and J gave up 7 bases, with 12 bases separating them. This CDR3 comprises 11 residues. Germline V gene lookup returns CDR1 SEHNR and CDR2 FQNEAQ (reference sequence). This chain's CDR3 is CASSDSGEQYF. The CDR3 DNA reads TGTGCCAGCTCTGATTCAGGGGAGCAGTACTTC.

There are a few counts of this clone. The rearrangement joins TRBV6-6 to TRBJ1-5; TRBD1 aligns across 7 bases. Germline V lookup: CDR1 MNHNY, CDR2 SVGAGI (reference sequence). The J segment lost 4 bases and the V segment lost 7 bases, leaving 4 bases of the junction unmatched. This CDR3 has 13 amino acids. The CDR3 DNA is TGTGCCAGCACCGAGACAGGGAATCAGCCCCAGCATTTT. Protein product: CASTETGNQPQHF.

The V call is TRBV30, the J call TRBJ2-5; TRBD2 matches at 16 bases. The J segment lost 3 bases and the V segment lost 7 bases, leaving 11 bases of the junction unmatched. The CDR3 runs to 17 residues. Per the germline V gene, CDR1 is GTSNPN and CDR2 is SVGIG (reference sequence). The CDR3: CALYTGTSGGAEETQYF. The CDR3 DNA follows: TGTGCCTTGTACACCGGGACTAGCGGGGGGGCCGAAGAGACCCAGTACTTC.

This clone was seen a handful of times. Other DNA sequences within the sample encode an identical CDR3. The J gene is TRBJ2-2, the V gene TRBV5-1; the D is unclear. Trimming stripped 0 bases from V and 1 base from J, with 4 bases between. Germline CDR1 SGHRS, CDR2 YFSETQ. The CDR3 length is 14 residues. CDR3 protein: CASSLGQNTGELFF. Here the CDR3 DNA reads TGCGCCAGCAGCTTGGGGCAGAACACCGGGGAGCTGTTTTTT.

This clone has a handful of counts. The CDR3 DNA sequence: TGCGCCAGCGGAACAGGACAGGGGGCCGGGGAGCTGTTTTTT. As protein: CASGTGQGAGELFF. The chain has TRBV10-1 and TRBJ2-2, with TRBD1 matching 10 bases. The CDR3 is 14 residues long. Per the germline V gene, CDR1 is WNHNN and CDR2 is SYGVQD (reference sequence). Trimming at V came to 8 bases and at J to 6 bases, leaving 6 bases not matched to a gene.

The rearrangement uses TRBV4-3 and TRBJ1-6; 7 bases agree with TRBD1. CDR3 length equals 15 residues. Trimming took 1 base from V and 9 from J; bases not matched to a gene: 6. Germline loops: CDR1 LGHNA, CDR2 YSLEER. CDR3 nucleotides: TGCGCCAGCAGCCAAGGCGACAGGGAAGGTTCACCCCTCCACTTT. Translating gives CASSQGDREGSPLHF.

This clone appeared a single time. The chain has TRBV18 and TRBJ2-6; D perhaps matches TRBD1 (6 bases). V was cut by 6 bases and J by 0 bases, with 9 bases left in between. CDR1 and CDR2 (germline): KGHSH, LQKENI. This CDR3 is 15 amino acids long. CDR3 sequence reads: CASSAGVSGANVLTF. Written as DNA, the CDR3 is TGTGCCAGCTCCGCAGGGGTCTCTGGGGCCAACGTCCTGACTTTC. The variable domain in full, with the rest retrieved from reference TRBV18 and TRBJ2-6, is NAGVMQNPRHLVRRRGQEARLRCSPMKGHSHVYWYRQLPEEGLKFMVYLQKENIIDESGMPKERFSAEFPKEGPSILRIQQVVRGDSAAYFCASSAGVSGANVLTFGAGSRLTVL.

The rearrangement uses TRBV15 and TRBJ2-1, with 7 bases lining up with TRBD1. Per the germline V gene, CDR1 is LNHNV and CDR2 is YYDKDF (reference sequence). The CDR3 contains 16 residues. Losses at the gene ends were 5 bases for V and 0 bases for J; bases not matched to a gene: 7. CDR3 loop: CATSGRGSSSYNEQFF. Here the CDR3 DNA reads TGTGCCACCAGCGGCAGGGGGTCCAGCTCCTACAATGAGCAGTTCTTC.

The chain is built from TRBV6-1 and TRBJ2-3; D is perhaps TRBD1 (8 bases). The CDR3 covers 16 residues. Germline values: CDR1 MNHNS, CDR2 SASEGT. V lost 3 bases and J lost 5, with 18 bases in between. CDR3 loop: CASSDGGTGGGDTQYF. CDR3 nucleotide sequence: TGTGCCAGCAGTGATGGAGGGACAGGCGGGGGAGATACGCAGTATTTT.

The chain has TRBV6-6 and TRBJ1-2; TRBD1 might be the D (5 bases). In germline, CDR1 is MNHNY, CDR2 SVGAGI (reference sequence). This CDR3 is 9 amino acids long. V lost 4 bases, J lost 13 bases, and 7 bases lay in between. The CDR3 bases are TGTGCCAGCAGTTGTGGGGCCACCTTC. Amino acids: CASSCGATF.

The chain joins TRBV2 to TRBJ2-2, with 14 bases matching TRBD2. J was trimmed by 8 bases and V by 5 bases; bases with no gene match: 7. The CDR3 covers 16 residues. The germline CDR1 and CDR2 sequences are SNHLY and FYNNEI. CDR3 sequence: CASSSRLAGGQGELFF. CDR3 in DNA: TGTGCCAGCAGTTCCCGACTAGCGGGGGGGCAGGGGGAGCTGTTTTTT.

V and J are TRBV28 and TRBJ1-1, with D possibly being TRBD1 (5 bases). Germline values: CDR1 MDHEN, CDR2 SYDVKM. The CDR3 has 14 amino acids. Trimming removed 3 bases from V and 6 bases from J, with 14 bases in between. CDR3 sequence: CASSLYRPPAEAFF. The CDR3 coding sequence is TGTGCCAGCAGTTTGTACAGGCCTCCGGCTGAAGCTTTCTTT.

This clone was counted between two and nine times. This chain joins TRBV5-4 and TRBJ1-1; D is possibly TRBD1 (5 bases). Trimming took 1 base from V and 5 from J, leaving 15 bases between them. Germline-derived CDR1 and CDR2 are SGHNT and YYREEE (reference sequence). The CDR3 spans 15 residues. The CDR3 region is CASSLLRSRGTEAFF. CDR3 coding DNA: TGTGCCAGCAGCTTGCTAAGGTCCCGGGGGACTGAAGCTTTCTTT.

This clone was seen a few times. This chain joins TRBV2 and TRBJ1-1; 8 bases are a match to TRBD1. After removal of 6 bases from V and 0 bases from J, the junction contained 3 bases not matched to a gene. CDR1 is SNHLY, CDR2 FYNNEI, per germline. The CDR3 covers 14 residues. The CDR3: CASSPGQVNTEAFF. CDR3 bases: TGTGCCAGCAGCCCGGGACAGGTGAACACTGAAGCTTTCTTT.

The rearrangement links TRBV14 to TRBJ1-1, with TRBD1 as a possible D gene (6 bases). This CDR3 comprises 13 residues. From germline, CDR1 is SGHDN and CDR2 FVKESK. Trimming shortened V by 4 bases and J by 3 bases, and 9 bases separated the two germline ends. CDR3 nucleotides: TGTGCCAGCAGCCCATGGGGGCACACTGAAGCTTTCTTT. Translating gives CASSPWGHTEAFF. The variable domain in full, completed from reference TRBV14 and TRBJ1-1, reads EAGVTQFPSHSVIEKGQTVTLRCDPISGHDNLYWYRRVMGKEIKFLLHFVKESKQDESGMPNNRFLAERTGGTYSTLKVQPAELEDSGVYFCASSPWGHTEAFFGQGTRLTVV.

The rearrangement joins TRBV27 to TRBJ1-4; D unresolved. CDR1 and CDR2 from the germline V gene are MNHEY and SMNVEV (reference sequence). V dropped 5 bases and J dropped 5 bases, with 3 bases sitting between them. CDR3 length: 11 residues. As DNA, the CDR3 is TGTGCCAGCAGTCAGAATGAAAAACTGTTTTTT. This encodes CASSQNEKLFF.

This clone was found a few times. This chain joins TRBV28 and TRBJ2-3; D possibly corresponds to TRBD2 (6 bases). This CDR3 comprises 21 residues. The V end was cut by 6 bases, the J end by 0 bases, with 31 bases between. Germline loops: CDR1 MDHEN, CDR2 SYDVKM. The CDR3 loop reads CASRPAGLTLFFTASTDTQYF. The DNA for the CDR3 is TGTGCCAGCAGGCCCGCGGGACTCACGCTCTTTTTTACCGCTAGCACAGATACGCAGTATTTT. Full variable domain (rest looked up from reference TRBV28 and TRBJ2-3): DVKVTQSSRYLVKRTGEKVFLECVQDMDHENMFWYRQDPGLGLRLIYFSYDVKMKEKGDIPEGYSVSREKKERFSLILESASTNQTSMYLCASRPAGLTLFFTASTDTQYFGPGTRLTVL.

This clone was picked up a small number of times. The chain uses TRBV18 and TRBJ1-6; the match to TRBD1 covers 10 bases. The CDR3 sequence is 15 residues long. Trimming took 2 bases from V and 8 from J; bases not matched to a gene: 3. Per the germline V gene, CDR1 is KGHSH and CDR2 is LQKENI. Here the CDR3 reads CASSPMTGGDSPLHF. The CDR3 DNA is TGTGCCAGCTCACCAATGACAGGGGGCGATTCACCCCTCCACTTT.

This clone was picked up a small number of times. This sequence joins TRBV5-5 and TRBJ1-1; 8 bases are shared with TRBD1. V shed 4 bases, J shed 3 bases, and the junction held 8 bases outside the gene matches. There are 15 residues in the CDR3. CDR1 and CDR2 (germline): SGHKS, YYEKEE (reference sequence). In nucleotides, the CDR3 is TGTGCCAGCAGCCACCCAGGGGGCTTGGACACTGAAGCTTTCTTT. This translates into CASSHPGGLDTEAFF.

The chain couples TRBV7-9 to TRBJ1-1, with 7 bases aligning to TRBD1. This CDR3 comprises 12 residues. The germline V gene encodes CDR1 SEHNR and CDR2 FQNEAQ (reference sequence). The trim removed 3 bases at V and 10 bases at J, leaving 5 bases unmatched. CDR3: CASSLGQSGAFF. The CDR3 DNA follows: TGTGCCAGCAGCTTGGGACAGTCGGGAGCTTTCTTT.

V usage is TRBV10-2 and J usage is TRBJ2-3; D is unclear. The germline V and J ends were trimmed by 3 bases and 4 bases, with 2 bases remaining between them. The CDR3 spans 11 residues. Per the germline V gene, CDR1 is WSHSY and CDR2 is SAAADI. The CDR3 loop is CASSDADTQYF. CDR3 nucleotides: TGCGCCAGCAGTGACGCAGATACGCAGTATTTT.

J is TRBJ2-6 and V is TRBV7-6; TRBD2 might be the D (6 bases). This CDR3 is built from 18 residues. Germline V gene lookup returns CDR1 SGHVS and CDR2 FNYEAQ. Trimming left V 5 bases short and J 1 base short, with 18 bases between. CDR3 DNA sequence: TGTGCCAGCAGCCGAATCCCTTGGGGGGAATCTGGGGCCAACGTCCTGACTTTC. It encodes CASSRIPWGESGANVLTF.